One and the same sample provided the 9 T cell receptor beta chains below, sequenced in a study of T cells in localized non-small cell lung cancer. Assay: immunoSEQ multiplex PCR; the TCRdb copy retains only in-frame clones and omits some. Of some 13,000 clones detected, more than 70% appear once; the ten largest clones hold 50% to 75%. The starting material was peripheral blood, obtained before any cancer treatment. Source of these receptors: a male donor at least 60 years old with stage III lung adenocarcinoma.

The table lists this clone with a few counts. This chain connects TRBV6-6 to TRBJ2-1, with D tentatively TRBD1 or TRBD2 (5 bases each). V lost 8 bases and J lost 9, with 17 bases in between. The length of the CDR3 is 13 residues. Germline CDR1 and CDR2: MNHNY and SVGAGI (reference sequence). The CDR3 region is CASGLGSGGEQFF. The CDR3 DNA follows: TGTGCCAGCGGGTTGGGGAGTGGGGGTGAGCAGTTCTTC.

Here the CDR3 reads CASSYRLSSYEQYF. CDR3 DNA: TGTGCCAGCAGTTACCGTTTGAGCTCCTACGAGCAGTACTTC. The genes are TRBV6-5 and TRBJ2-7; the D is unclear. The CDR3 is 14 residues long. Trimming removed 2 bases at V and 0 bases at J, with 8 bases between. CDR1 is MNHEY, CDR2 SVGAGI, per germline.

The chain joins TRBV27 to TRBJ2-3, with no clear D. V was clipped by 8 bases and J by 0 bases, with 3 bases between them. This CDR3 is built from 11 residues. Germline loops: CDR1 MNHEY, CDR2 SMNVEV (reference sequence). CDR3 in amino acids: CASGSTDTQYF. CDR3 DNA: TGTGCCAGCGGTAGCACAGATACGCAGTATTTT.

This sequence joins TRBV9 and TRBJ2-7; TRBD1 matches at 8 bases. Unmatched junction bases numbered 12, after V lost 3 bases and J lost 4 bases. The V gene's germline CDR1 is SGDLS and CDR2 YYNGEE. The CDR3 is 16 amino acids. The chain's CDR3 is CASSGGAGGFMYEQYF. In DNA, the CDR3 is TGTGCCAGCAGCGGAGGGGCAGGGGGCTTTATGTACGAGCAGTACTTC.

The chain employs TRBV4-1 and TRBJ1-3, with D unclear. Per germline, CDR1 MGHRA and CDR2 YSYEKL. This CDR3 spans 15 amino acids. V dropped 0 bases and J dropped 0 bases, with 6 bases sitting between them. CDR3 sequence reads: CASSQETGSGNTIYF. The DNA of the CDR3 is TGCGCCAGCAGCCAAGAAACTGGCTCTGGAAACACCATATATTTT.

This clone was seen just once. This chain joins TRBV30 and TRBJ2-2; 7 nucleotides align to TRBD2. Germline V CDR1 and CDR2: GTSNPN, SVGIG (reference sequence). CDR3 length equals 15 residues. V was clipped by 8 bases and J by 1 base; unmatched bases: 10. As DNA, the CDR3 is TGTGCCGTTTGGTCGCTAGCGGTGAACACCGGGGAGCTGTTTTTT. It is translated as CAVWSLAVNTGELFF.

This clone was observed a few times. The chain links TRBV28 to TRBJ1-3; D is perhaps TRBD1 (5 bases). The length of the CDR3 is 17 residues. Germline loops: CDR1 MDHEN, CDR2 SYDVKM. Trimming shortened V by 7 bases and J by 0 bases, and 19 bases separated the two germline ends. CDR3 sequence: CASTSPGTDFSGNTIYF. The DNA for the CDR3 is TGTGCCAGCACCTCCCCCGGGACTGACTTCTCTGGAAACACCATATATTTT.

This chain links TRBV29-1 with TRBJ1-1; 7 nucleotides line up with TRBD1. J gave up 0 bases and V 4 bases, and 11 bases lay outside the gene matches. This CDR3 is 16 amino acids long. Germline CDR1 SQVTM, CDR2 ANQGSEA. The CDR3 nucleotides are TGCAGCGTTGGGTCCCCCAGGGGGGGAGTGAACACTGAAGCTTTCTTT. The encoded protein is CSVGSPRGGVNTEAFF.

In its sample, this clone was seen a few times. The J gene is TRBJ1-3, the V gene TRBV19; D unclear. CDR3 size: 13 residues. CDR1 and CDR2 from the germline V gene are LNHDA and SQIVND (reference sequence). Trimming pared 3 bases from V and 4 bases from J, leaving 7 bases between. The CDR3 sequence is CASSISGGNTIYF. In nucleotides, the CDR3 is TGTGCCAGTAGTATCTCCGGCGGAAACACCATATATTTT.